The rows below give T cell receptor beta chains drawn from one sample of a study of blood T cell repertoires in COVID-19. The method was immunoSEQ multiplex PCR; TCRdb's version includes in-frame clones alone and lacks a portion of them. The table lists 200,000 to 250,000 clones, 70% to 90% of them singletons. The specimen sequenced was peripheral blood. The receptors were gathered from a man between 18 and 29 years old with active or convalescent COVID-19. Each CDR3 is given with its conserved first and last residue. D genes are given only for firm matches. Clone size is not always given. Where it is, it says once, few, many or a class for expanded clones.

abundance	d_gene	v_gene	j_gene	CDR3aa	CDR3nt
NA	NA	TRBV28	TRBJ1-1	CASRDITPNTEAFF	TGTGCCAGCAGGGACATAACTCCCAACACTGAAGCTTTCTTT
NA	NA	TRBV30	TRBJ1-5	CAWSSREALNQPQHF	TGTGCCTGGAGTTCCCGGGAGGCATTAAATCAGCCCCAGCATTTT
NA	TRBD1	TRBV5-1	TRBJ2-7	CASSPRDRRIYEQYF	TGCGCCAGCAGCCCCCGGGACAGGAGGATCTACGAGCAGTACTTC
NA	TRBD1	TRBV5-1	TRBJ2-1	CASSLRDRGKNEQFF	TGCGCCAGCAGCCTCCGGGACAGGGGAAAAAATGAGCAGTTCTTC
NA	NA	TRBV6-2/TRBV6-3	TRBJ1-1	CASSYSLEAEAFF	TGTGCCAGCAGTTACTCTCTGGAGGCTGAAGCTTTCTTT
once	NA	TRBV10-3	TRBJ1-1	CAISRTDENTEAFF	TGTGCCATCAGTAGGACAGATGAGAACACTGAAGCTTTCTTT
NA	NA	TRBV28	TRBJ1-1	CASSSRDKGNTEAFF	TGTGCCAGCAGTAGCCGGGACAAAGGGAACACTGAAGCTTTCTTT
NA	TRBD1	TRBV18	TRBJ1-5	CASSPKGDRVNQPQHF	TGTGCCAGCTCACCTAAGGGGGACAGGGTGAATCAGCCCCAGCATTTT
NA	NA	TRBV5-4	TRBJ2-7	CASSGSHYEQYF	TGTGCCAGCAGCGGCAGTCATTACGAGCAGTACTTC
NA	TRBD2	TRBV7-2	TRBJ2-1	CASSQVRGGSYNEQFF	TGTGCCAGCAGCCAGGTACGGGGGGGCTCCTACAATGAGCAGTTCTTC
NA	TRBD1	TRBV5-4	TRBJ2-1	CASSGRDRVYNEQFF	TGTGCCAGCAGCGGTAGGGACAGGGTTTACAATGAGCAGTTCTTC
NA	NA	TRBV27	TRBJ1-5	CASSPIRVGNQPQHF	TGTGCCAGCAGTCCGATTCGGGTAGGCAATCAGCCCCAGCATTTT
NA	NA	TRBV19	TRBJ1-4	CASSIYREGEKLFF	TGTGCCAGTAGTATCTACAGGGAAGGCGAAAAACTGTTTTTT
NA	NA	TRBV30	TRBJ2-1	CAWGGGGSSYNEQFF	TGTGCCTGGGGGGGTGGAGGGAGCTCCTACAATGAGCAGTTCTTC
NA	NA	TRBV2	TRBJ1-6	CASSDGHSYNSPLHF	TGTGCCAGCAGTGATGGGCACTCCTATAATTCACCCCTCCACTTT
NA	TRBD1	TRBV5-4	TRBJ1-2	CASSPARTGINYGYTF	TGTGCCAGCAGCCCAGCACGGACAGGGATAAACTATGGCTACACCTTC
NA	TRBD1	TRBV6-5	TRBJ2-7	CASSFSAGQGDEQYF	TGTGCCAGCAGTTTCTCAGCAGGACAGGGGGACGAGCAGTACTTC
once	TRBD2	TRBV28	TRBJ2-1	CASSALAGILGEQFF	TGTGCCAGCAGTGCCCTAGCGGGAATTCTCGGTGAGCAGTTCTTC
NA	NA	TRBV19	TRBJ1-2	CASSAYSSPYGYTF	TGTGCCAGTAGTGCTTATTCGAGCCCCTATGGCTACACCTTC
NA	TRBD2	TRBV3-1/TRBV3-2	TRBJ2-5	CASSQDGGAWRETQYF	TGTGCCAGCAGCCAAGACGGGGGGGCCTGGCGGGAGACCCAGTACTTC
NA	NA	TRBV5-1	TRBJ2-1	CASSLGDFDNEQFF	TGCGCCAGCAGCTTGGGAGATTTCGACAATGAGCAGTTCTTC
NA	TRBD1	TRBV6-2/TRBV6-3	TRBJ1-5	CASSYYKGQVQSQHF	TGTGCCAGCAGTTACTACAAGGGACAGGTCCAGTCCCAGCATTTT
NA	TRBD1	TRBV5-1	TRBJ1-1	CASSSTGLRETEAFF	TGCGCCAGCAGCTCGACAGGGCTGAGAGAAACTGAAGCTTTCTTT
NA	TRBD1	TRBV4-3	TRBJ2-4	CASSQSTGDPAKNIQYF	TGCGCCAGCAGCCAATCTACAGGGGACCCAGCCAAAAACATTCAGTACTTC
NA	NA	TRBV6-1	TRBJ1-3	CASSATGIVSGNTIYF	TGTGCCAGCAGTGCTACAGGGATTGTCTCTGGAAACACCATATATTTT
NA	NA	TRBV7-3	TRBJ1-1	CASSSKGGTKAFF	TGTGCCAGCAGCTCAAAGGGGGGGACGAAAGCTTTCTTT
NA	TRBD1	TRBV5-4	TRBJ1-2	CASSLEGARNYGYTF	TGTGCCAGCAGCTTGGAGGGGGCGAGAAACTATGGCTACACCTTC
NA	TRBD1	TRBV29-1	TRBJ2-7	CSVVGGDRGTYEQYF	TGCAGCGTTGTGGGGGGGGACAGGGGAACCTACGAGCAGTACTTC
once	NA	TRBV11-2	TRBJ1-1	CASSLDQGITEAFF	TGTGCCAGCAGCTTAGATCAGGGGATCACTGAAGCTTTCTTT
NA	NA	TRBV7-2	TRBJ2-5	CASSLALGRFQETQYF	TGTGCCAGCAGCTTAGCGTTGGGGCGCTTCCAAGAGACCCAGTACTTC
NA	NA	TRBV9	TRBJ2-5	CASSPWGGSDGETQYF	TGTGCCAGCAGCCCTTGGGGAGGTTCAGACGGGGAGACCCAGTACTTC
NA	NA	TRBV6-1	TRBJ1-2	CASSEAGGAGGYTF	TGTGCCAGCAGTGAAGCAGGAGGGGCGGGAGGCTACACCTTC
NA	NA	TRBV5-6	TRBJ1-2	CASSLKVALYGYTF	TGTGCCAGCAGCTTGAAGGTAGCTCTCTATGGCTACACCTTC
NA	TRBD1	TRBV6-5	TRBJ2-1	CASRDRGPYEQFF	TGTGCCAGTCGGGACAGGGGGCCCTATGAGCAGTTCTTC
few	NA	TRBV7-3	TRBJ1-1	CASSVTGGRTEAFF	TGTGCCAGCAGCGTGACAGGAGGAAGGACTGAAGCTTTCTTT
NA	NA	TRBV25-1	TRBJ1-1	CASSPGGFMNTEAFF	TGTGCCAGCAGCCCTGGGGGGTTCATGAACACTGAAGCTTTCTTT
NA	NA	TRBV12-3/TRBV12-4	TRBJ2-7	CARRYPRRDEQYF	TGTGCCAGAAGGTACCCTAGACGCGACGAGCAGTACTTC
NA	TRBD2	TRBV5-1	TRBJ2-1	CASSLAFSGSFNEQFF	TGCGCCAGCAGCTTGGCTTTTAGCGGGAGCTTCAATGAGCAGTTCTTC
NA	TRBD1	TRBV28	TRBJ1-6	CASSSWTGVSPLHF	TGTGCCAGCAGTTCTTGGACAGGGGTTTCACCCCTCCACTTT
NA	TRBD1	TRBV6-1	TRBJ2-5	CASSAGDRLYQETQYF	TGTGCCAGCAGTGCCGGGGACAGGCTATACCAAGAGACCCAGTACTTC
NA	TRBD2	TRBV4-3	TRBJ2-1	CASSGGTSGPRDEQFF	TGCGCCAGCAGCGGAGGGACTAGCGGCCCCCGCGATGAGCAGTTCTTC
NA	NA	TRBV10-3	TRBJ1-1	CAISKNAGNTEAFF	TGTGCCATCAGTAAGAACGCGGGGAACACTGAAGCTTTCTTT
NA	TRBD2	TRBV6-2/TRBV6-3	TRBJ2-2	CASSLLAGAGELFF	TGTGCCAGCAGCCTACTAGCGGGAGCCGGGGAGCTGTTTTTT
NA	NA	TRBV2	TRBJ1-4	CASRRGPATNEKLFF	TGTGCCAGTAGGAGGGGCCCTGCAACTAATGAAAAACTGTTTTTT
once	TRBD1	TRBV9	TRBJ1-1	CASSVGGGGNTEAFF	TGTGCCAGCAGCGTAGGAGGAGGGGGCAACACTGAAGCTTTCTTT
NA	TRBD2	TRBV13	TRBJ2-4	CASSLWGTSGPHRNIQYF	TGTGCCAGCAGCTTATGGGGGACTAGCGGGCCTCACCGGAACATTCAGTACTTC
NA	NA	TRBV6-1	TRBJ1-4	CASSEGGGTYEKLFF	TGTGCCAGCAGTGAAGGGGGAGGGACATACGAAAAACTGTTTTTT
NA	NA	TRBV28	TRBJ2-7	CASSSTGNIYYEQYF	TGTGCCAGCAGTTCCACAGGGAACATCTATTACGAGCAGTACTTC
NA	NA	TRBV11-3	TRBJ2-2	CASSLVEVGELFF	TGTGCCAGCAGCTTAGTCGAGGTCGGGGAGCTGTTTTTT
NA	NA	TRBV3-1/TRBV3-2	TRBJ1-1	CASSPRLSNTEAFF	TGTGCCAGCAGCCCCCGGTTGTCGAACACTGAAGCTTTCTTT
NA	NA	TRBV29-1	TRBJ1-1	CSVEGQTNTEAFF	TGCAGCGTTGAGGGGCAGACGAACACTGAAGCTTTCTTT
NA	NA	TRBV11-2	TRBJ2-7	CASSLGVQYF	TGTGCCAGCAGCTTAGGCGTGCAGTACTTC
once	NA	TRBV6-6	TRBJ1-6	CASSYSRQSNSPLHF	TGTGCCAGCAGTTACTCGAGGCAGTCTAATTCACCCCTCCACTTT
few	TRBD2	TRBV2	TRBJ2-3	CASRETSGNTDTQYF	TGTGCCAGCAGGGAGACTAGCGGGAACACAGATACGCAGTATTTT
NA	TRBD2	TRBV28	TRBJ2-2	CASTPGTSYTGELFF	TGTGCCAGCACCCCTGGGACTAGCTACACCGGGGAGCTGTTTTTT
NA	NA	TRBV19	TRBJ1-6	CASSIFQGSQNSPLHF	TGTGCCAGTAGTATTTTTCAGGGGAGTCAGAATTCACCCCTCCACTTT
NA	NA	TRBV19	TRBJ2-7	CASSVQGGEQYF	TGTGCCAGTAGTGTTCAAGGGGGCGAGCAGTACTTC
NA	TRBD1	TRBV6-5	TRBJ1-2	CASLGQGWGYTF	TGTGCCAGCCTAGGACAGGGTTGGGGCTACACCTTC